Following are 4 T cell receptor beta chains from one sample sequenced in a study of shared clonotypes between healthy human individuals. Method: immunoSEQ multiplex PCR; TCRdb's copy keeps in-frame clones and lacks some. The repertoire holds some 2,000,000 clones, with over 85% as singletons. Sequencing used naive CD4+ T cells sorted from blood. This sample's subset: CD45RA+ positively selected. These TCRs come from a man younger than 35 in good health.

Details on this clone: This specimen includes other DNA sequences encoding the same CDR3. This chain joins TRBV9 and TRBJ2-5; TRBD1 is a possible D gene (5 bases). Germline V gives CDR1 SGDLS, CDR2 YYNGEE. The length of the CDR3 is 14 residues. V lost 0 bases to trimming and J lost 2 bases, with 8 bases between them. The CDR3 loop reads CASSVAGLQETQYF. In nucleotides, the CDR3 is TGTGCCAGCAGCGTAGCAGGGTTACAAGAGACCCAGTACTTC.

The chain combines TRBV11-3 with TRBJ2-5; D possibly uses TRBD1 or TRBD2 (5 bases each). This CDR3 has 16 amino acids. Deletions cut 5 bases from V and 4 bases from J, with 20 bases between. Germline V gene lookup returns CDR1 SGHNT and CDR2 YENEEA. The chain's CDR3 is CASSTTSPGAGETQYF. CDR3 bases: TGTGCCAGCAGCACCACCTCTCCCGGGGCGGGAGAGACCCAGTACTTC.

The chain joins TRBV11-3 to TRBJ1-1, with unresolved D. Germline V CDR1 and CDR2: SGHNT, YENEEA. V shed 1 base and J shed 6 bases, with 9 bases lying between them. The CDR3 length is 13 residues. The CDR3 region has the DNA TGTGCCAGCAGCTTAGGGGGTAGCGCTGAAGCTTTCTTT. Translation gives CASSLGGSAEAFF.

This chain connects TRBV27 to TRBJ1-4; 7 bases align to TRBD1. The trim removed 4 bases at V and 8 bases at J, leaving 10 bases unmatched. Per the germline V gene, CDR1 is MNHEY and CDR2 is SMNVEV (reference sequence). The CDR3 is made up of 15 amino acids. The CDR3 region has the DNA TGTGCCAGCAGTTACGTCCAGGGGGTCAAGGAAAAACTGTTTTTT. Protein: CASSYVQGVKEKLFF.